These T cell receptor beta chains were read from a single sample in a study of blood T cell repertoires in COVID-19. The data were produced by immunoSEQ multiplex PCR, yet TCRdb's version contains in-frame clones alone and is incomplete. The profile shows approximately 85,000 clones, about 90% of them singletons. The sequenced sample was peripheral blood. The origin of the receptors is a woman between 45 and 60 years old with active or convalescent COVID-19. CDR3s include the opening cysteine and the closing phenylalanine or tryptophan. The D gene is left open where the match is weak. Only some rows state a clone size, as once, few, many or a class for expanded clones.

j_call,d_call,clone_size,v_call,cdr3_nt,cdr3_aa
TRBJ1-2,-,-,TRBV2,TGTGCCAGCAGGGAGGGTAGGGATTATGGCTACACCTTC,CASREGRDYGYTF
TRBJ2-3,TRBD2,-,TRBV2,TGTGCCAGCAGTGAACCGGGACTAGCGGTCCTTTTT,CASSEPGLAVLF
TRBJ2-5,-,-,TRBV29-1,TGCAGCGTTGAACGGGGGGAGACCCAGTACTTC,CSVERGETQYF
TRBJ2-1,-,-,TRBV7-3,TGTGCCAGCAGCTTAAACGCGGGACGTGGTAATGAGCAGTTCTTC,CASSLNAGRGNEQFF
TRBJ2-5,TRBD2,-,TRBV19,TGTGCCAGTAGCCCATTGGGGCTAGCGGGGCTGGAGACCCAGTACTTC,CASSPLGLAGLETQYF
TRBJ2-1,-,-,TRBV24-1,TGTGCCACCAGTGCCGGTCATGAGCAGTTCTTC,CATSAGHEQFF
TRBJ2-1,TRBD1,-,TRBV19,TGTGCCAGTACTCCGGGACAGGACCACAATGAGCAGTTCTTC,CASTPGQDHNEQFF
TRBJ2-1,-,-,TRBV19,TGTGCCAGTAGTATGCGGGGAACCTACAATGAGCAGTTCTTC,CASSMRGTYNEQFF
TRBJ1-1,TRBD1,-,TRBV18,TGTGCCAGCTCACCTAATCCGGGACAGACGAACACTGAAGCTTTCTTT,CASSPNPGQTNTEAFF
TRBJ1-3,-,-,TRBV30,TGTGCCTGGGCTGCAGGGGAGGGCAACACCATATATTTT,CAWAAGEGNTIYF
TRBJ2-5,-,medium-sized,TRBV5-1,TGCGCCGGGGCGGTGAACGGACAAGAGACCCAGTACTTC,CAGAVNGQETQYF
TRBJ1-4,-,-,TRBV7-9,TGTGCCATCCCCCTGCAGAATGAAAAACTGTTTTTT,CAIPLQNEKLFF
TRBJ2-1,-,once,TRBV9,TGTGCCAGCAGCGTAGAGTACGCTAACAATGAGCAGTTCTTC,CASSVEYANNEQFF
TRBJ1-1,-,-,TRBV20-1,TGCAGTGCTAGAGAAGGGGTTGAAGCTTTCTTT,CSAREGVEAFF
TRBJ1-1,-,-,TRBV19,TGTGCCAGTTCCTTACCCCAGGGACACAGGAACACTGAAGCTTTCTTT,CASSLPQGHRNTEAFF
TRBJ1-3,TRBD1,-,TRBV10-2,TGCGCCAGCAGTATTGGGACAGGGGCCGGAAACACCATATATTTT,CASSIGTGAGNTIYF
TRBJ2-7,-,-,TRBV4-1,TGCGCCAGCAGCCAAGATCCAGGGCCGAAAGAGCAGTACTTC,CASSQDPGPKEQYF
TRBJ1-2,TRBD1,-,TRBV5-1,TGCGCCAGCAGCTTTGTGGGGGACAGAGGGCCTGGCTACACCTTC,CASSFVGDRGPGYTF
TRBJ1-6,-,-,TRBV19,TGTGCCAGTAGTACCCTCGCAGGGTGGGATTTTCATTCACCCCTCCACTTT,CASSTLAGWDFHSPLHF
TRBJ2-5,-,-,TRBV5-8,TGTGCCAGCACCGTGGGGGGGGCCGGGAAGACCCAGTACTTC,CASTVGGAGKTQYF
TRBJ1-2,TRBD1,-,TRBV7-9,TGTGCCAGCAGCAGACAGGGGTTACCTTATGGCTACACCTTC,CASSRQGLPYGYTF
TRBJ2-1,TRBD1,-,TRBV7-2,TGTGCCAGCAGCTCACCGGGACAGGGGATAGCGAATGAGCAGTTCTTC,CASSSPGQGIANEQFF
TRBJ2-5,TRBD2,-,TRBV2,TGTGCCAGCAGCGAGACTAGCGGGGGGTACCAAGAGACCCAGTACTTC,CASSETSGGYQETQYF
TRBJ1-2,TRBD1,-,TRBV6-2/TRBV6-3,TGTGCCAGCAGTTACACAGGGGGCCTATATGGCTACACCTTC,CASSYTGGLYGYTF
TRBJ2-3,TRBD2,-,TRBV3-1/TRBV3-2,TGTGCCAGCGGGGGGACTAGCGGGGGAGCTTTTAGCACAGATACGCAGTATTTT,CASGGTSGGAFSTDTQYF
TRBJ2-3,TRBD1,-,TRBV2,TGTGCCAGCAGTGAAGAAGGGGGCGGTACGCAGTATTTT,CASSEEGGGTQYF